This TCR beta chain was captured by sequencing in a study of post-analysis software for immune sequencing data. On the study more broadly: Relapsing-remitting, secondary progressive and progressive-relapsing courses of multiple sclerosis were included.

Presence of unique molecular identifiers characterized the TCR beta cDNA libraries. Input amounts of roughly 0.9 to 10 million T cells were used. These gave approximately 500,000 cDNA molecules, so each molecule approximated one T cell. TCRdb redid the calling of the PCR reads with MiXCR, one entry per CDR3 protein. The table lists about 200,000 distinct CDR3 sequences, roughly 30% of them singletons. On this clonotype itself: Its matching antigen is unknown.

This CDR3 is built from 15 residues. Germline assignment: CDR1 SGHTA and CDR2 FQGNSA. V lost 5 bases and J lost 1, with 12 bases in between. Findings and limits, study-wide: Patients carried four or five TRBV segments more frequently than controls did, and TRBV5-6, TRBV5-1 and TRBV20-1 were among them. When the samples were clustered directly with F measure, those that had been prepared in the same batch showed strong co-clustering. A significant reduction in normalized Chao1 diversity was observed in multiple sclerosis patients versus controls.

Sequences were obtained from blood. This receptor was obtained from a girl aged 2 to 17 with multiple sclerosis. This chain joins TRBV7-2 and TRBJ2-1; a possible D gene is TRBD2 (6 bases). The CDR3 nucleotides read TGTGCCAGCAGCCCTGACGGGGGTTCCTACAATGAGCAGTTCTTC. Protein product: CASSPDGGSYNEQFF. The full variable domain, with the rest looked up from reference TRBV7-2 and TRBJ2-1, is GAGVSQSPSNKVTEKGKDVELRCDPISGHTALYWYRQSLGQGLEFLIYFQGNSAPDKSGLPSDRFSAERTGGSVSTLTIQRTQQEDSAVYLCASSPDGGSYNEQFFGPGTRLTVL.